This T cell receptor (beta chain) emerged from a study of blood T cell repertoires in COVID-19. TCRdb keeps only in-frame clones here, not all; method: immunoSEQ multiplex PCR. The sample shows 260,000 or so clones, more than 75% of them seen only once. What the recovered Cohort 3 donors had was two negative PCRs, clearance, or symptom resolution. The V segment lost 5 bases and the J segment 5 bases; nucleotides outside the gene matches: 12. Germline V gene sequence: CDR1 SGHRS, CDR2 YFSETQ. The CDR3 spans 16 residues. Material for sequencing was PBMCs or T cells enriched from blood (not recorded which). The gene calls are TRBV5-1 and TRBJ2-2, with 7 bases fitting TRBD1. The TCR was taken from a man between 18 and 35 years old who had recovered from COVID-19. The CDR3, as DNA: TGCGCCAGCAGTCCCGGACAGGTTACTGGTACCGGGGAGCTGTTTTTT. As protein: CASSPGQVTGTGELFF.